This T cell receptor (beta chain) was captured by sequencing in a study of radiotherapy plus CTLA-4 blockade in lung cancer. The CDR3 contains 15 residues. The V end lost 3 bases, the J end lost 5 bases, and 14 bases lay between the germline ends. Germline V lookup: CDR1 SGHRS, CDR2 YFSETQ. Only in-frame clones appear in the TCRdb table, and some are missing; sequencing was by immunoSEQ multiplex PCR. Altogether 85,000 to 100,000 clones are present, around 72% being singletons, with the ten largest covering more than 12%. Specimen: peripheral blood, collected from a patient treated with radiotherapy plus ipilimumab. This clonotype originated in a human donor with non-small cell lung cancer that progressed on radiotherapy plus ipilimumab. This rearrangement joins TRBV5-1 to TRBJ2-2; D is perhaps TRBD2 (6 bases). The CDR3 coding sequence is TGCGCCAGCAGCTCGAGCGGGTTGGAGACCGGGGAGCTGTTTTTT. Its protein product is CASSSSGLETGELFF.